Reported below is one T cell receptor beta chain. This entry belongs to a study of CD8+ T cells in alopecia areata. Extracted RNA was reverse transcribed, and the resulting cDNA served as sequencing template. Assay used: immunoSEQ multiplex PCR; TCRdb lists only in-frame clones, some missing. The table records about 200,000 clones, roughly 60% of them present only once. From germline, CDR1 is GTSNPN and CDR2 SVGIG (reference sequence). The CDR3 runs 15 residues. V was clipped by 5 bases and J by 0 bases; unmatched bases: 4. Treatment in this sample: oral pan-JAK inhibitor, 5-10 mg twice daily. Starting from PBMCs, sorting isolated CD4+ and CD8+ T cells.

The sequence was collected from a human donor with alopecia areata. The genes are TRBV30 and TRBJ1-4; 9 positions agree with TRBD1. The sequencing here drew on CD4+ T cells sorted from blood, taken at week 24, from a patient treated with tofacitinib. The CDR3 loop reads CAWSTGGSTNEKLFF. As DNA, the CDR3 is TGTGCCTGGTCGACAGGGGGATCAACTAATGAAAAACTGTTTTTT.